Shown below are 3 T cell receptor beta chains from a single sample sequenced in a study of T cells in Graves' hyperthyroidism and ophthalmopathy. Amplification of TCR beta CDR3 regions was performed using RNA transcripts as template. Initially, a first-round RT-PCR of the TCR CDR3 employed the HTBI primer set. Each CDR3 protein gets one entry after TCRdb re-called the multiplex PCR reads with MiXCR. Seen here are a few hundred thousand distinct CDR3 sequences, around 42% observed once, and the top ten hold 19%. The sample comprised peripheral blood or thyroid tissue (not recorded which). The receptor source for this set is an adult woman with Graves' disease, either hyperthyroidism or ophthalmopathy (not recorded which).

The V gene is TRBV5-1, the J gene TRBJ2-7, with 11 bases aligning to TRBD1. Germline V lookup: CDR1 SGHRS, CDR2 YFSETQ. V dropped 4 bases and J dropped 9; count of bases not matched to a gene: 9. This CDR3 has 14 residues. CDR3 DNA: TGCGCCAGCAGCCCCGCTGGACAGGGGGCCGGGCAGTACTTC. Translation gives CASSPAGQGAGQYF.

In its sample, this clonotype was seen a few times. The gene calls are TRBV20-1 and TRBJ1-2; D is uncertain. CDR1 and CDR2 from the germline V gene are DFQATT and SNEGSKA (reference sequence). V was trimmed by 1 base and J by 2 bases, leaving 8 bases between them. The CDR3 sequence is 13 residues long. The CDR3 sequence: CSARGLGNYGYTF. The CDR3 DNA reads TGCAGTGCTAGAGGGTTAGGCAACTATGGCTACACCTTC.

This clonotype has a count of ten or more. This chain uses TRBV6-5 with TRBJ2-5; D is ambiguous. Germline CDR1 reads MNHEY; CDR2 reads SVGAGI. CDR3 length equals 14 residues. Between the trimmed V and J ends, which lost 8 bases and 3 bases, there was a span of 16 bases. The CDR3 region is CASQMSWGEETQYF. The CDR3 DNA sequence: TGTGCCAGCCAAATGTCGTGGGGTGAAGAGACCCAGTACTTC.